A selection of T cell receptor beta chains follows, all from one sample in a study of beta chain features in type 1 diabetes. Libraries were prepared by immunoSEQ multiplex PCR; TCRdb keeps only in-frame clonotypes and omits some of them. The sample yields around 250,000 clones, roughly 15% seen once. The material sequenced was naive CD4+ T cells from blood. Receptor source: a middle-aged woman in good health. The CDR3 runs from the conserved cysteine through the conserved F or W. D genes are given only for firm matches. Clone size is not always given. Where it is, it says once, few, many or a class for expanded clones.

v_call: TRBV5-1
j_call: TRBJ2-5
cdr3_length: 15
d_call: -
clone_size: few
cdr3_nt: TGCGCCAGCAGCTTGGGGGCAGGGATCACAGAGACCCAGTACTTC
cdr3_aa: CASSLGAGITETQYF

v_call: TRBV2
j_call: TRBJ2-2
cdr3_length: 14
d_call: -
clone_size: few
cdr3_nt: TGTGCCAGCAGGCAACAGGGAAACACCGGGGAGCTGTTTTTT
cdr3_aa: CASRQQGNTGELFF

v_call: TRBV11-2
j_call: TRBJ2-3
cdr3_length: 15
d_call: TRBD1
clone_size: few
cdr3_nt: TGTGCCAGCAGCTTGATCGGACAGGGGACAGATACGCAGTATTTT
cdr3_aa: CASSLIGQGTDTQYF

v_call: TRBV19
j_call: TRBJ2-1
cdr3_length: 13
d_call: TRBD1
clone_size: few
cdr3_nt: TGTGCCAGTAGTTCCATACAGGGGGGTGAGCAGTTCTTC
cdr3_aa: CASSSIQGGEQFF

v_call: TRBV10-3
j_call: TRBJ1-2
cdr3_length: 11
d_call: -
clone_size: few
cdr3_nt: TGTGCCACCCTGGGAGGGGAGGGCTACACCTTC
cdr3_aa: CATLGGEGYTF

v_call: TRBV5-1
j_call: TRBJ2-3
cdr3_length: 14
d_call: TRBD1
clone_size: -
cdr3_nt: TGCGCCAGCAGCTATGGGACAGGCACAGATACGCAGTATTTT
cdr3_aa: CASSYGTGTDTQYF

v_call: TRBV27
j_call: TRBJ1-6
cdr3_length: 17
d_call: TRBD1
clone_size: -
cdr3_nt: TGTGCCAGCAGTTTATGGGCCCCGGGACAGGGGGCTTCACCCCTCCACTTT
cdr3_aa: CASSLWAPGQGASPLHF

v_call: TRBV10-3
j_call: TRBJ2-3
cdr3_length: 16
d_call: TRBD2
clone_size: -
cdr3_nt: TGTGCCATCAGTGAAGGGACTAGCGGGGGGGGAGATACGCAGTATTTT
cdr3_aa: CAISEGTSGGGDTQYF

v_call: TRBV4-1
j_call: TRBJ2-7
cdr3_length: 14
d_call: TRBD1
clone_size: -
cdr3_nt: TGCGCCAGCAGCCAGCCGCGGACAGGGAACGAGCAGTACTTC
cdr3_aa: CASSQPRTGNEQYF

v_call: TRBV19
j_call: TRBJ2-4
cdr3_length: 13
d_call: -
clone_size: -
cdr3_nt: TGTGCCAGTAATGAGAATCCCAAAAACATTCAGTACTTC
cdr3_aa: CASNENPKNIQYF

v_call: TRBV29-1
j_call: TRBJ1-5
cdr3_length: 13
d_call: TRBD1
clone_size: few
cdr3_nt: TGCAGCGTTGTAACAGGGGCTGATCAGCCCCAGCATTTT
cdr3_aa: CSVVTGADQPQHF

v_call: TRBV18
j_call: TRBJ2-7
cdr3_length: 17
d_call: TRBD1
clone_size: -
cdr3_nt: TGTGCCAGCTCACCAGGGGTGACGGGACAGGGGACCTACGAGCAGTACTTC
cdr3_aa: CASSPGVTGQGTYEQYF

v_call: TRBV15
j_call: TRBJ1-1
cdr3_length: 15
d_call: -
clone_size: few
cdr3_nt: TGTGCCACCAGCAGAGCTATCCGGGGGAACACTGAAGCTTTCTTT
cdr3_aa: CATSRAIRGNTEAFF

v_call: TRBV27
j_call: TRBJ2-1
cdr3_length: 14
d_call: TRBD1
clone_size: few
cdr3_nt: TGTGCCAGCAGCCGGACAGGTACAACAGCTGAGCAGTTCTTC
cdr3_aa: CASSRTGTTAEQFF

v_call: TRBV5-4
j_call: TRBJ2-3
cdr3_length: 17
d_call: TRBD2
clone_size: few
cdr3_nt: TGTGCCAGCAGCTTGGGTCGGACTAGCGGTAGTGCAGATACGCAGTATTTT
cdr3_aa: CASSLGRTSGSADTQYF

v_call: TRBV15
j_call: TRBJ1-2
cdr3_length: 14
d_call: TRBD1
clone_size: -
cdr3_nt: TGTGCCACCAGCTTCCGGGACAGGGGAAATGGCTACACCTTC
cdr3_aa: CATSFRDRGNGYTF

v_call: TRBV9
j_call: TRBJ2-7
cdr3_length: 14
d_call: -
clone_size: -
cdr3_nt: TGTGCCAGCAGCGTAAACCCGGGAGTTCTGGAGCAGTACTTC
cdr3_aa: CASSVNPGVLEQYF

v_call: TRBV29-1
j_call: TRBJ2-5
cdr3_length: 12
d_call: -
clone_size: many
cdr3_nt: TGCAGCGTCCGAGTGGGAGGAGAGACCCAGTACTTC
cdr3_aa: CSVRVGGETQYF